This T cell receptor (beta chain) originates from a study of T cell responses to AZD1222 COVID-19 vaccine. The repertoire was sequenced with immunoSEQ multiplex PCR; TCRdb's copy has only in-frame clones and lacks some. In the table there are 52,000 or so clones, roughly 84% of which are singletons. Trimming at V came to 3 bases and at J to 6 bases, leaving 3 bases not matched to a gene. Germline values: CDR1 SGHAT, CDR2 FQNNGV. The CDR3 has 14 residues. The sample was peripheral blood, taken on day 0 of AZD1222 vaccination. The V gene is TRBV11-2, the J gene TRBJ2-2, with 8 bases matching TRBD1. This sequence originates from an adult in good health. This CDR3 reads CASSLTGDAGELFF. CDR3 in DNA: TGTGCCAGCAGCTTGACAGGGGACGCCGGGGAGCTGTTTTTT.